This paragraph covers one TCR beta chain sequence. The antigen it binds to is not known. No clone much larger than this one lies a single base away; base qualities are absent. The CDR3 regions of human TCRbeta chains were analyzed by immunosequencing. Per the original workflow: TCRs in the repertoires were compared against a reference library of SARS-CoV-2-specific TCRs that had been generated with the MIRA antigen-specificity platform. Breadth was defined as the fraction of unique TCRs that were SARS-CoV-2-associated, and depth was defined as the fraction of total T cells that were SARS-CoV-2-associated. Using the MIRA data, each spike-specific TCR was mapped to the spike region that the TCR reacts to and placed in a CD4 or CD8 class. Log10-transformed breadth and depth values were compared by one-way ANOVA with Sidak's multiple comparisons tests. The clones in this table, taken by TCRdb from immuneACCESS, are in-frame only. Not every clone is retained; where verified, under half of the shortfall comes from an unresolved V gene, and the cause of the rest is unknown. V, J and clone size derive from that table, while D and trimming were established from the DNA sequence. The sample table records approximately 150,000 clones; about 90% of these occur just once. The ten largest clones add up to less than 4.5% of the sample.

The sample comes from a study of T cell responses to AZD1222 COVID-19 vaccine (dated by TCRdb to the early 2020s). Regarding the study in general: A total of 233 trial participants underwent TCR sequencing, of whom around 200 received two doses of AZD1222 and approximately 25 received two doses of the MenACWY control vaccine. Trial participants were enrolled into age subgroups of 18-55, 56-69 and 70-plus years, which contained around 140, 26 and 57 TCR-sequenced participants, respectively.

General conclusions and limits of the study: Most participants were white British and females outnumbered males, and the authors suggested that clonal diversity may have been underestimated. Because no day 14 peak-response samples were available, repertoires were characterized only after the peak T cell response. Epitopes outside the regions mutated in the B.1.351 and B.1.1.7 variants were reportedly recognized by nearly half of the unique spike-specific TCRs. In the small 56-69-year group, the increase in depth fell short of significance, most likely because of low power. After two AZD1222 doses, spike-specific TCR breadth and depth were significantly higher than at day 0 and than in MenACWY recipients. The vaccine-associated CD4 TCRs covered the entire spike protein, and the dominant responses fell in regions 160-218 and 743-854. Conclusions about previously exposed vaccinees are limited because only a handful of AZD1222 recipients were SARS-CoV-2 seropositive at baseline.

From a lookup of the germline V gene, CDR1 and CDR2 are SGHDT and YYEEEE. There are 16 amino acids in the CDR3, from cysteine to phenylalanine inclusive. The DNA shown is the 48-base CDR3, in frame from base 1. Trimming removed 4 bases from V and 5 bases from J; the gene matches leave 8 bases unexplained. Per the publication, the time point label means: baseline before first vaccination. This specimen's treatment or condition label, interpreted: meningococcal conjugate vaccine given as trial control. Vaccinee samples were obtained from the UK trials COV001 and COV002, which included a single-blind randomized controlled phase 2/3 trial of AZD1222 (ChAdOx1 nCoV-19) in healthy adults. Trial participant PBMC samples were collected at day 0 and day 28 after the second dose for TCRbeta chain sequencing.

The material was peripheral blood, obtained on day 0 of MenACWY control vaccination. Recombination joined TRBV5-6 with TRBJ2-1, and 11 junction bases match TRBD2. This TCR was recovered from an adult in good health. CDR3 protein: CASSPRGTSGHNEQFF. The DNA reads TGTGCCAGCAGCCCTCGGGGGACTAGCGGTCACAATGAGCAGTTCTTC.